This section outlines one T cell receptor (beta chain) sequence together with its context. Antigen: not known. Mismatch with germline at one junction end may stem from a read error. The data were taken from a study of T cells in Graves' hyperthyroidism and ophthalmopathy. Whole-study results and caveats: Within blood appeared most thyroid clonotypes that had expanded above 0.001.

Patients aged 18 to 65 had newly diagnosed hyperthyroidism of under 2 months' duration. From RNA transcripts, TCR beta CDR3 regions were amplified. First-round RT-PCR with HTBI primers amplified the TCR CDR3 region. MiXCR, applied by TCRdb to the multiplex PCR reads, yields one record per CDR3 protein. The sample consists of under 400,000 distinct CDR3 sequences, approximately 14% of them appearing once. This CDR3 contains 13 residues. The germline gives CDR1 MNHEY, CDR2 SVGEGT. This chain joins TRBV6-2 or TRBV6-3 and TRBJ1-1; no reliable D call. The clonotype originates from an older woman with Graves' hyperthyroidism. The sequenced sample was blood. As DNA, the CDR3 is TGTGCCAGCAGCCCTAAATTGGAGGGAGGCAAGCTCTTT. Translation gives CASSPKLEGGKLF.